This T cell receptor beta chain is from a study of shared clonotypes between healthy human individuals. Study background: CD4 naive and memory got three plates each, CD8 naive two, CD8 memory one. Whole-study findings and limits: Clonotypes which were not shared had lower generation probabilities than clonotypes that all four donors shared.

The CDR3 is 13 amino acids. The germline CDR1 and CDR2 sequences are SGHAT and FQNNGV. The ends were cut back, 0 bases at V and 5 bases at J, with 5 bases in the middle. Clones were sequenced by immunoSEQ multiplex PCR, and TCRdb holds only the in-frame ones, with some missing. The top ten clones hold about 1.2% of a sample with about 1.4 million clones, around 95% of them seen once. Worth noting for this clone: Its matching antigen is unknown. The sample contains more than one DNA sequence encoding this CDR3.

The study drew its donors from healthy HIV-negative adults without recent acute infections or vaccinations. This receptor was obtained from a young man in good health. This sequence joins TRBV11-2 and TRBJ2-1; D gene unclear. Sequences were obtained from naive CD4+ T cells sorted from blood. Subset indicated: CD45RA+ positively selected. Here the CDR3 DNA reads TGTGCCAGCAGCTTAGATCGTAACAATGAGCAGTTCTTC. It is translated as CASSLDRNNEQFF.